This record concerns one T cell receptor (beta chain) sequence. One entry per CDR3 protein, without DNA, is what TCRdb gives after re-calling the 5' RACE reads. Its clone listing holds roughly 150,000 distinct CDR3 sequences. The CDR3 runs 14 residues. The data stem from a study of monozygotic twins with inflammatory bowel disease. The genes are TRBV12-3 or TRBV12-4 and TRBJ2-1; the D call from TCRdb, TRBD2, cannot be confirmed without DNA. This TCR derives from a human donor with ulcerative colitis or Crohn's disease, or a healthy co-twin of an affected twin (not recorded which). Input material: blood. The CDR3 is CASSISGRANEQFF.